These 3 T cell receptor beta chains were all obtained from the same sample, sequenced in a study of molecular identifiers for immune sequencing clone quantification. TCRdb fed the PCR reads into MiXCR, producing one record per CDR3 protein. The data hold nearly 55,000 distinct CDR3 sequences, with just over 35% observed a single time. Source material: naive CD8+ T cells from blood, with Jurkat cell RNA spiked in. Regarding subset: FACS-sorted CD8+CD4-CCR7+CD45RA+ naive T cells. The source is a human donor in good health. Some libraries in this study had Jurkat cell RNA spiked in.

This clonotype was detected only a few times. The V call is TRBV6-5, the J call TRBJ2-5; 12 bases align to TRBD2. The germline V gene has CDR1 MNHEY and CDR2 SVGAGI. V shed 6 bases and J 5 bases; nucleotides not matched to a gene: 7. There are 15 residues in the CDR3. CDR3 loop: CASSPSGRAFETQYF. CDR3 DNA sequence: TGTGCCAGCAGCCCTAGCGGGAGGGCCTTTGAGACCCAGTACTTC.

This clonotype was found many times. V and J are TRBV6-1 and TRBJ2-7, with D unresolved. The CDR3 loop spans 11 amino acids. Germline CDR1 MNHNS, CDR2 SASEGT. V was clipped by 1 base and J by 4 bases, with 2 bases between them. CDR3 loop: CASSEGYEQYF. CDR3 sequence (DNA): TGTGCCAGCAGTGAAGGGTACGAGCAGTACTTC.

This clonotype appeared a few times. This CDR3 reads CASSQGHTTGQTNSPLHF. The CDR3, as DNA: TGCGCCAGCAGCCAAGGTCATACCACTGGACAGACCAATTCACCCCTCCACTTT. V and J are TRBV4-3 and TRBJ1-6; tentatively, D is TRBD1 (6 bases). Germline CDR1 LGHNA, CDR2 YSLEER. The ends were cut back, 1 base at V and 7 bases at J, with 20 bases in the middle. CDR3 length: 18 residues.